Listed below are T cell receptor beta chains from one sample, sequenced in a study of OX40 agonist ivuxolimab in advanced cancers. The data were produced by immunoSEQ multiplex PCR, yet TCRdb's version contains in-frame clones alone and is incomplete. The sample lists roughly 49,000 clones; 88% were seen once. The sample here was CD4+ or CD8+ T cells sorted from blood, taken in a trial of the OX40 agonist ivuxolimab. The receptor set was obtained from an adult with an advanced solid tumor such as melanoma, head and neck, liver or kidney cancer. Each CDR3 is given with its conserved first and last residue. The D gene is left open where the match is weak. Some rows have no size entry. The others give once, few or many, or a class for an expanded clone.

j_call d_call v_call clone_size cdr3_nt cdr3_aa
TRBJ2-2 TRBD1 TRBV6-6 . TGTGCCAGCAGCCTGACAGGGCGAGGGTCCGGGGAGCTGTTTTTT CASSLTGRGSGELFF
TRBJ1-1 . TRBV9 . TGTGCCAGCAGCCCGCGGGAGGGAGGCACCGGCACTGAAGCTTTCTTT CASSPREGGTGTEAFF
TRBJ2-1 TRBD2 TRBV28 . TGTGCCAGCAGTTTCTCGGGGGGGGTCAATGAGCAGTTCTTC CASSFSGGVNEQFF
TRBJ1-2 . TRBV30 . TGTGCCTGGAGTCTTACAGGCCTCTATGGCTACACCTTC CAWSLTGLYGYTF
TRBJ2-7 . TRBV9 . TGTGCCAGCAGCGGGGGAAATGGCTACGAGCAGTACTTC CASSGGNGYEQYF
TRBJ2-5 . TRBV7-2 . TGTGCCAGCAGCCGATCGAATGCGGAGACCCAGTACTTC CASSRSNAETQYF
TRBJ1-2 . TRBV5-1 . TGCGCCAGCAGCTTTGAAGGGGGTTGGTATGGCTACACCTTC CASSFEGGWYGYTF
TRBJ1-5 . TRBV7-8 . TGTGCCAGCAGCTTGACACCCAGCAATCAGCCCCAGCATTTT CASSLTPSNQPQHF
TRBJ1-2 TRBD1 TRBV2 . TGTGCCAGCAGCTTACAGGGGGCTAACTATGGCTACACCTTC CASSLQGANYGYTF
TRBJ1-2 TRBD1 TRBV6-1 medium-sized TGTGCCAGCAGTGAAAGGACAGGGAGCGGCTACACCTTC CASSERTGSGYTF
TRBJ1-2 . TRBV7-2 once TGTGCCAGCAGGCCCAGGGAGTGGGACAACTATGGCTACACCTTC CASRPREWDNYGYTF